This TCR beta chain was profiled in a study of cytomegalovirus exposure and HLA in healthy donors. PCR employed 60 Vbeta and 13 Jbeta primers. Using immunoSEQ multiplex PCR, the repertoire was profiled, and TCRdb retains in-frame clones only, with some absent. The sample shows around 67,000 clones, about 60% of them seen only once. About this clone itself: Its antigen is as yet unknown.

Trimming cost V 2 bases and J 4 bases, with 15 bases left between them. Germline V lookup: CDR1 SGHTA, CDR2 FQGNSA. The CDR3 has 15 amino acids. Study-wide results and caveats: Some TCR beta chains (around 160 of them) were listed as cytomegalovirus-associated. Presence/absence analyses assumed roughly uniform sequencing depth across donors. As was reported, the classifier diagnosed cytomegalovirus status with high specificity and sensitivity.

The source of this sequence is a woman in her fifties or sixties in good health and CMV-seronegative. Sequencing was done on a sample of PBMCs. J is TRBJ2-7 and V is TRBV7-2, with D perhaps matching TRBD1 (6 bases). CDR3 in DNA: TGTGCCAGCAGCTTACCGACAGGAATGCGTTACGAGCAGTACTTC. Protein sequence: CASSLPTGMRYEQYF.